The 18 T cell receptor beta chains in this list originate from one sample, sequenced in a study of regulatory T cells in long-lasting Graves disease (dated by TCRdb to 2020 to 2023). Taken with the paper, the label for time point translates to: newly diagnosed GD, antithyroid drugs for less than 3 months. RNA was extracted from PBMCs in TRIzol for both TCR sequencing and RNA sequencing. The library relied on multiplex PCR. Data came from an Illumina HiSeq 4000. CDR3 regions were amplified by Arm-PCR with iRepertoire HTBI primers to construct TCR beta libraries. The raw public data were reprocessed by TCRdb itself: fastp quality trimming at Q25, MiXCR clonotype calling, in-frame beta chains only. Rows with one shared CDR3 protein collapse into an entry with the most common genes and DNA. The sample includes around 330,000 distinct CDR3 sequences, with 15% to 20% observed a single time. The top ten hold about 38% of the sample.

The material sequenced was peripheral blood mononuclear cells (PBMCs), taken at new diagnosis, from a patient treated with antithyroid drugs. The receptors come from a female donor with Graves disease.

This clonotype has a count of ten or more. One junction end disagrees with the germline gene, perhaps due to a read error. The chain couples TRBV3-1 to TRBJ2-3; D gene unclear. The CDR3 extends over 12 amino acids. CDR1 and CDR2 from the germline V gene are LGHDT and YNNKEL (reference sequence). The DNA for the CDR3 is TGTGCCAGCAGCCAAGACTCAGATTCGCAGTATTTT. Translating it yields CASSQDSDSQYF.

This clonotype was observed at least ten times. This chain connects TRBV18 to TRBJ2-2; a weak D match, TRBD1 (7 bases). V gave up 1 base and J gave up 1 base, with 13 bases separating them. Germline-derived CDR1 and CDR2 are KGHSH and LQKENI. The CDR3 has 17 residues. The CDR3 DNA follows: TGTGCCAGCTCACCACTTCCCCAGGGGGGGAACACCGGGGAGCTGTTTTTT. Residues: CASSPLPQGGNTGELFF.

This clonotype occurred many times. The chain uses TRBV24-1 and TRBJ2-1; 13 bases match TRBD2. J lost 1 base, V lost 9 bases, and 8 bases had no gene match. The CDR3 has 17 amino acids. Germline loops: CDR1 KGHDR, CDR2 SFDVKD. The CDR3 loop reads CATGRTSGSMSYNEQFF. Written as DNA, the CDR3 is TGTGCCACCGGCCGGACTAGCGGGAGTATGTCCTACAATGAGCAGTTCTTC.

With regard to this clonotype: The conserved phenylalanine or tryptophan normally closing the CDR3 is absent here, so this likely arose from a read error. The chain couples TRBV5-1 to TRBJ2-3, with D maybe TRBD2 (6 bases). V lost 6 bases and J lost 6, with 17 bases in between. Per the germline V gene, CDR1 is SGHRS and CDR2 is YFSETQ. The CDR3 consists of 14 residues. The CDR3 region is CASTRGAPADTQYL. DNA for the CDR3: TGCGCCAGCACGCGCGGGGCCCCGGCGGATACGCAGTATCTT.

This clonotype has just a few counts. Just one base apart from a much larger clone, this may be a read error. The V and J genes are TRBV2 and TRBJ2-3; weak D call: TRBD1 (6 bases). The end of the DNA fits TRBJ1-5 better, so the J call may be wrong. The CDR3 is 13 amino acids. Germline loops: CDR1 SNHLY, CDR2 FYNNEI. The CDR3 reads CASTRDTQDTQHF. Here the CDR3 DNA reads TGTGCCAGCACTCGGGACACTCAAGATACGCAGCATTTT.

The gene calls are TRBV28 and TRBJ1-3; possibly TRBD1 for D (5 bases). The CDR3 runs to 15 residues. Germline CDR1 MDHEN, CDR2 SYDVKM. Trimming shortened V by 6 bases and J by 4 bases, and 16 bases separated the two germline ends. CDR3 DNA sequence: TGTGCCAGCAGCTATCCACGGGGGAAAGGAAACACCATATATTTT. This encodes CASSYPRGKGNTIYF.

With respect to this clonotype: With a much larger clone just one base away, this may be a read error. V gene TRBV20-1 combines with J gene TRBJ2-1; 12 bases align to TRBD2. Germline values: CDR1 DFQATT, CDR2 SNEGSKA (reference sequence). This CDR3 has 17 residues. The CDR3 DNA follows: TGCAGTGCTAGGGGACTAGCGGGCCGGAGCTCCTACTATGAGCAGTTCTTC. As protein: CSARGLAGRSSYYEQFF.

This clonotype was picked up many times. The gene calls are TRBV24-1 and TRBJ2-7, with a weak D call TRBD1 (6 bases). The V end lost 3 bases, the J end lost 3 bases, and 14 bases lay between the germline ends. This CDR3 contains 15 residues. Germline values: CDR1 KGHDR, CDR2 SFDVKD. The CDR3 sequence: CATSDTGNPDYEQYF. CDR3 in DNA: TGTGCCACCAGTGATACAGGGAACCCGGACTACGAGCAGTACTTC.

In this sample, this clonotype turned up a few times. This clone may be a read error of a much larger clone one base away. CDR3 nucleotide sequence: TGCAGCGTTAAAGACAGGGACTATGGCTACACCTTC. Residues: CSVKDRDYGYTF. The chain employs TRBV29-1 and TRBJ1-2; TRBD1 matches at 7 bases. CDR1 and CDR2 (germline): SQVTM, ANQGSEA. The CDR3 is 12 amino acids. The full variable domain, its missing parts supplied by reference TRBV29-1 and TRBJ1-2, is SAVISQKPSRDICQRGTSLTIQCQVDSQVTMMFWYRQQPGQSLTLIATANQGSEATYESGFVIDKFPISRPNLTFSTLTVSNMSPEDSSIYLCSVKDRDYGYTFGSGTRLTVV.

In its sample, this clonotype was seen a few times. The V gene is TRBV24-1, the J gene TRBJ2-1; D not certain. Trimming shortened V by 3 bases and J by 7 bases, and 18 bases separated the two germline ends. Germline CDR1 reads KGHDR; CDR2 reads SFDVKD. The CDR3 contains 16 residues. The CDR3 DNA reads as TGTGCCACCAGTGATCCCTCCACCGGGTTGGGGAATGAGCAGTTCTTC. Translated, it gives CATSDPSTGLGNEQFF.

This clonotype was counted at least ten times. V usage is TRBV27 and J usage is TRBJ2-7; the D gene is possibly TRBD1 (7 bases). In germline, CDR1 is MNHEY, CDR2 SMNVEV (reference sequence). The CDR3 has 16 residues. Trimming removed 6 bases from V and 3 bases from J, with 21 bases in between. CDR3 nucleotide sequence: TGTGCCAGCAGCCCCACCCCGGAGGGGGCTCACTACGAGCAGTACTTC. It is translated as CASSPTPEGAHYEQYF.

This clonotype has more than one count but fewer than ten. The chain uses TRBV20-1 and TRBJ2-1, with 9 bases aligning to TRBD2. CDR3 length: 13 amino acids. Germline CDR1 DFQATT, CDR2 SNEGSKA (reference sequence). The trim removed 3 bases at V and 5 bases at J, leaving 2 bases unmatched. CDR3 bases: TGCAGTGCTAGGGGGACTAGCAACAATGAGCAGTTCTTC. Translated: CSARGTSNNEQFF.

V usage is TRBV4-1 and J usage is TRBJ1-1; D is ambiguous. Germline V lookup: CDR1 MGHRA, CDR2 YSYEKL. V lost 4 bases to trimming and J lost 6 bases, with 6 bases between them. This CDR3 contains 11 residues. The CDR3: CASSRNSEAFF. The CDR3 DNA sequence: TGCGCCAGCAGCCGTAATTCTGAAGCTTTCTTT.

In its sample, this clonotype was seen a few times. In DNA, the CDR3 is TGTGCCAGTCGGGGGGGCATGACAGGGATGGACACTGAAGCTTTCTTT. It specifies CASRGGMTGMDTEAFF. The chain carries TRBV19 and TRBJ1-1; 7 nucleotides line up with TRBD1. CDR1 is LNHDA, CDR2 SQIVND, per germline (reference sequence). The CDR3 is made up of 16 amino acids. Trimming took 8 bases from V and 3 from J; bases not matched to a gene: 15.

In regard to this clonotype: With a much larger clone just one base away, this may be a read error. This chain uses TRBV12-3 or TRBV12-4 with TRBJ1-1; D gene unclear. This CDR3 has 12 amino acids. The CDR3: CASTVRWAETFF. The CDR3 coding sequence is TGTGCCAGCACCGTTAGGTGGGCTGAAACTTTCTTT.

This clonotype was counted a few times. This chain links TRBV20-1 with TRBJ2-1, with TRBD1 as a possible D gene (6 bases). Trimming stripped 1 base from V and 0 bases from J, with 10 bases between. The CDR3 totals 15 residues. Germline V CDR1 and CDR2: DFQATT, SNEGSKA (reference sequence). CDR3 loop: CSARVWDTSYNEQFF. The CDR3 DNA sequence: TGCAGTGCTAGAGTCTGGGACACCTCCTACAATGAGCAGTTCTTC.

This clonotype came up a few times. The gene calls are TRBV13 and TRBJ1-5; D remains ambiguous. CDR3 length: 14 residues. Germline V gives CDR1 PRHDT, CDR2 FYEKMQ (reference sequence). Trimming stripped 3 bases from V and 7 bases from J, with 13 bases between. CDR3 nucleotide sequence: TGTGCCAGCAGCTTGTCGGGAGGGCCCCAGCCCCAGCATTTT. This sequence encodes CASSLSGGPQPQHF.

This clonotype was picked up a small number of times. One end of the junction varies from germline; a read error may be responsible. The rearrangement joins TRBV10-3 to TRBJ2-7; TRBD1 agrees at 10 bases. This CDR3 is built from 13 residues. The germline V gene encodes CDR1 ENHRY and CDR2 SYGVKD. As DNA, the CDR3 is TGTGCCATCAGGGGACAGGGGCACTACGAGCAGCACTTC. It codes for CAIRGQGHYEQHF.